The sample holds a few counts of the clone carrying this T cell receptor beta chain. This specimen comes from a study of spatial heterogeneity in lung cancer. The CDR3 totals 18 residues. Using its own MiXCR run on the 5' RACE reads, TCRdb lists one record per CDR3 protein. The sample has tens of thousands of distinct CDR3 sequences, under 6.5% seen once. Time point reported: sample taken at primary tumor resection. Frozen PBMC, nontumor lung or tumor provided whole RNA, which was sequenced unsorted. This clonotype originated in a male donor with early-stage non-small cell lung cancer. The sequencing here drew on PBMCs, taken at surgery. The V call is TRBV21-1, the J call TRBJ2-7; TRBD2, the table's D call, was not compared with the DNA. TRBV21-1 is classified as a pseudogene. CDR3 nucleotide sequence: TGTGCCAGCAGCCCCGTAGAACGTCTGGCGGGGGGAACCTACGAGCAGTACTTC. It yields the protein CASSPVERLAGGTYEQYF.